This TCR beta chain was recovered during a study of PD-1 blockade in mismatch repair-deficient tumors. Clones were read by immunoSEQ multiplex PCR, and TCRdb kept only the in-frame ones, dropping some. The data show some 130,000 clones, about nine tenths seen once. The CDR3 loop spans 14 amino acids. Per the germline V gene, CDR1 is MNHEY and CDR2 is SVGAGI. Trimming shortened V by 0 bases and J by 10 bases, and 12 bases separated the two germline ends. The V and J genes are TRBV6-5 and TRBJ1-4; D is unclear. The TCR comes from an adult with mismatch repair-deficient cancer. Here the sequenced sample was peripheral blood, taken 72 weeks after starting pembrolizumab. The CDR3 nucleotides are TGTGCCAGCAGTTACTCGACAAATATGGGAAAACTGTTTTTT. Its translation is CASSYSTNMGKLFF.